The table lists the clone carrying this T cell receptor beta chain with a few counts. Germline V CDR1 and CDR2: SEHNR, FQNEAQ (reference sequence). The V end lost 5 bases, the J end lost 11 bases, and 13 bases lay between the germline ends. The CDR3 runs to 12 residues. The data stem from a study of T-cell reconstitution after alpha-beta-depleted transplantation in children. Unique molecular identifiers were incorporated when the TCRbeta library was constructed. TCRdb itself ran the PCR reads through MiXCR, one entry per CDR3 protein. The data contain about 610,000 distinct CDR3 sequences, under 12% of them seen just once; the ten biggest clones take up roughly 3.9%.

Specimen: PBMCs from the stem cell graft donor, collected from the stem cell graft. The source of this sequence is a human donor who donated a stem cell graft to a child with acute myeloid leukemia. This sequence joins TRBV7-9 and TRBJ2-1; D unresolved. CDR3 coding DNA: TGTGCCAGCAGCCCAAACCTAGGGAAGCAGTTCTTC. Translating it yields CASSPNLGKQFF.